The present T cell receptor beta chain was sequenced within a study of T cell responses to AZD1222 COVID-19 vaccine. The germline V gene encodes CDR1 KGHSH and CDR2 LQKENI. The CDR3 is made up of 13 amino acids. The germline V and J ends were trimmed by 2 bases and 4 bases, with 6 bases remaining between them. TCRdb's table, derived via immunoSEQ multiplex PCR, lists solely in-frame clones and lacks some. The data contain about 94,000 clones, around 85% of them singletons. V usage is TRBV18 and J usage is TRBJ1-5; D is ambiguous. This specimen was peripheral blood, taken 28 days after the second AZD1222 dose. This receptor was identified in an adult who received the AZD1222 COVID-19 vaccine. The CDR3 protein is CASSPGWNQPQHF. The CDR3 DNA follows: TGTGCCAGCTCACCAGGGTGGAATCAGCCCCAGCATTTT.